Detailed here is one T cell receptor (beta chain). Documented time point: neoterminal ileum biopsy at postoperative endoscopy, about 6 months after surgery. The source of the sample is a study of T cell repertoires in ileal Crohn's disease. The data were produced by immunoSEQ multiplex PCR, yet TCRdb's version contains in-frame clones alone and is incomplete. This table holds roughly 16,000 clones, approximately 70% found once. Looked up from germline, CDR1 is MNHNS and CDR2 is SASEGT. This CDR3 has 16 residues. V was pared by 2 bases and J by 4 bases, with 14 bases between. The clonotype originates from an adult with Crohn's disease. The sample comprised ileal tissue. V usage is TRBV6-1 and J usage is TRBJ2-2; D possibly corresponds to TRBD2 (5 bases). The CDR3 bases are TGTGCCAGCAGTGAAATGGTGAGGGAGTTCACCGGGGAGCTGTTTTTT. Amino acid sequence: CASSEMVREFTGELFF.